The 21 T cell receptor beta chains in this list originate from one sample, sequenced in a study of blood T cell repertoires in COVID-19. Here immunoSEQ multiplex PCR was the method, and the copy in TCRdb shows in-frame clones only, minus some. Of 250,000 or so clones listed, over 70% were seen once; the top ten hold approximately 3.4%. Sequencing was done on a sample of PBMCs or T cells enriched from blood (not recorded which). All receptors derive from a woman between 40 and 50 years old who had been exposed to COVID-19.

The table lists this clone with a count of one. The chain employs TRBV19 and TRBJ1-1; no clear D gene. Germline CDR1 LNHDA, CDR2 SQIVND (reference sequence). The CDR3 has 13 amino acids. Between the trimmed V and J ends, which lost 2 bases and 1 base, there was a span of 5 bases. CDR3 sequence reads: CASSINQNTEAFF. The CDR3 DNA reads as TGTGCCAGTAGTATAAATCAGAACACTGAAGCTTTCTTT.

CDR3 sequence: CAWSAFRQGSSYEQYF. CDR3 DNA: TGTGCCTGGAGTGCCTTCAGACAGGGGTCCTCCTACGAGCAGTACTTC. The J gene is TRBJ2-7, the V gene TRBV30, with TRBD1 matching 8 bases. Germline CDR1 is GTSNPN and CDR2 is SVGIG (reference sequence). The CDR3 spans 16 residues. The J segment lost 0 bases and the V segment lost 1 base, leaving 8 bases of the junction unmatched. Supplemented by reference TRBV30 and TRBJ2-7, the full variable domain reads SQTIHQWPATLVQPVGSPLSLECTVEGTSNPNLYWYRQAAGRGLQLLFYSVGIGQISSEVPQNLSASRPQDRQFILSSKKLLLSDSGFYLCAWSAFRQGSSYEQYFGPGTRLTVT.

This clone occurred once. The gene calls are TRBV24-1 and TRBJ2-2, with 7 bases matching TRBD2. The trim removed 1 base at V and 5 bases at J, leaving 6 bases unmatched. CDR1 is KGHDR, CDR2 SFDVKD, per germline. This CDR3 has 16 amino acids. The CDR3 nucleotides are TGTGCCACCAGTGATTTTAAGCGGGGTCGAACCGGGGAGCTGTTTTTT. Protein product: CATSDFKRGRTGELFF.

This rearrangement joins TRBV2 to TRBJ2-7, with TRBD2 identical over 11 bases. The junction had 4 bases not matched to a gene; V was cut back by 8 bases and J by 4 bases. The CDR3 sequence is 13 residues long. CDR1 SNHLY and CDR2 FYNNEI come from the germline V gene. CDR3: CASLLAGEYEQYV. The CDR3 DNA reads TGTGCCAGCCTACTAGCGGGAGAGTACGAGCAGTACGTC.

The chain carries TRBV27 and TRBJ2-1; TRBD2 matches 12 bases. J lost 4 bases, V lost 4 bases, and 2 bases had no gene match. The CDR3 consists of 15 residues. Germline V gives CDR1 MNHEY, CDR2 SMNVEV (reference sequence). DNA of the CDR3: TGTGCCAGCAGTTGGCTAGCGGGGGGGTACAATGAGCAGTTCTTC. The encoded protein is CASSWLAGGYNEQFF.

This clone was recorded once. The V call is TRBV6-5, the J call TRBJ2-7; 7 nucleotides agree with TRBD2. V lost 6 bases to trimming and J lost 7 bases; unmatched junction nucleotides: 9. This CDR3 is built from 13 residues. CDR1 and CDR2 from the germline V gene are MNHEY and SVGAGI. CDR3 DNA sequence: TGTGCCAGCAGCACACCCACCGGGGGGGAGCAGTACTTC. This codes for CASSTPTGGEQYF.

This clone was found a few times. An end of the junction does not agree with germline; a read error may underlie this. The chain has TRBV12-3 or TRBV12-4 and TRBJ2-1; D gene ambiguous. This CDR3 is 13 amino acids long. The CDR3 loop is CASSALVGGEKFF. The CDR3 DNA reads TGTGCCAGCAGCGCCCTAGTCGGTGGTGAGAAGTTCTTC.

The chain is built from TRBV7-3 and TRBJ2-2; weak D call: TRBD2 (5 bases). The CDR3 is made up of 16 amino acids. Germline values: CDR1 SGHTA, CDR2 FQGTGA. V lost 3 bases and J lost 3, with 14 bases in between. CDR3 sequence: CASSFGGPGDTGELFF. CDR3 DNA: TGTGCCAGCAGCTTCGGCGGACCCGGGGACACCGGGGAGCTGTTTTTT.

The V gene is TRBV28, the J gene TRBJ1-2; 8 positions agree with TRBD1. CDR1 is MDHEN, CDR2 SYDVKM, per germline. The CDR3 extends over 12 amino acids. V lost 8 bases to trimming and J lost 8 bases; unmatched junction nucleotides: 7. This chain's CDR3 is CASGQGTKGYTF. CDR3 DNA sequence: TGTGCCAGCGGACAGGGCACAAAGGGCTACACCTTC.

This clone was detected only once. The chain couples TRBV30 to TRBJ2-2; no clear D gene. V shed 5 bases and J shed 0 bases, with 13 bases lying between them. The germline V gene encodes CDR1 GTSNPN and CDR2 SVGIG (reference sequence). This CDR3 has 15 residues. The CDR3 nucleotides read TGTGCCTGGTTCTCGAGAGAATCGAACACCGGGGAGCTGTTTTTT. Translation: CAWFSRESNTGELFF. Combining the CDR3 with reference TRBV30 and TRBJ2-2 gives the whole variable domain SQTIHQWPATLVQPVGSPLSLECTVEGTSNPNLYWYRQAAGRGLQLLFYSVGIGQISSEVPQNLSASRPQDRQFILSSKKLLLSDSGFYLCAWFSRESNTGELFFGEGSRLTVL.

Points on this clone: An end of the junction differs from the germline gene, which may be a read error. The chain combines TRBV5-1 with TRBJ2-1; no clear D. The CDR3 has 11 residues. Germline CDR1 is SGHRS and CDR2 is YFSETQ. The CDR3 bases are TGTGCCAGCAGCCTCAACGGTGAGCAGTTCTTC. It is translated as CASSLNGEQFF.

The chain employs TRBV27 and TRBJ2-1, with 7 nucleotides matching TRBD1. This CDR3 has 15 residues. Germline V gene lookup returns CDR1 MNHEY and CDR2 SMNVEV (reference sequence). Losses at the gene ends were 5 bases for V and 6 bases for J; bases not matched to a gene: 10. CDR3 DNA: TGTGCCAGCAGTATACAGGGGTCCTACCCCAATGAGCAGTTCTTC. Residues: CASSIQGSYPNEQFF.

The genes are TRBV28 and TRBJ1-2, with D perhaps TRBD1 (6 bases). Germline CDR1 MDHEN, CDR2 SYDVKM. V gave up 6 bases and J gave up 3 bases, with 20 bases separating them. The CDR3 length is 16 residues. Written as DNA, the CDR3 is TGTGCCAGCAGCCAATCGGGGACACCTGCCCACTATGGCTACACCTTC. This gives the protein CASSQSGTPAHYGYTF.

The chain joins TRBV7-8 to TRBJ2-3; perhaps TRBD2 as D (6 bases). There are 16 residues in the CDR3. Trimming cost V 3 bases and J 5 bases, with 18 bases left between them. Germline V gives CDR1 SGHVS, CDR2 FQNEAQ. The DNA of the CDR3 is TGTGCCAGCAGCTTTTCATGGACAAGGAGGGGAGATACGCAGTATTTT. It translates to CASSFSWTRRGDTQYF. Supplemented by reference TRBV7-8 and TRBJ2-3, the full variable domain reads GAGVSQSPRYKVAKRGQDVALRCDPISGHVSLFWYQQALGQGPEFLTYFQNEAQLDKSGLPSDRFFAERPEGSVSTLKIQRTQQEDSAVYLCASSFSWTRRGDTQYFGPGTRLTVL.

This clone was detected only once. The J gene is TRBJ1-5, the V gene TRBV19; D unclear. The CDR3 has 18 amino acids. V gave up 6 bases and J gave up 0 bases, with 21 bases separating them. The germline gives CDR1 LNHDA, CDR2 SQIVND (reference sequence). CDR3 in DNA: TGTGCCAGTAGCACCGGGTCCCTAATTTCTTATAGCAATCAGCCCCAGCATTTT. Encoded protein: CASSTGSLISYSNQPQHF.

This clone appeared a few times. The chain employs TRBV16 and TRBJ1-6; D is perhaps TRBD1 (5 bases). V gave up 5 bases and J gave up 7 bases, with 15 bases separating them. Germline V lookup: CDR1 KGHSY, CDR2 FQNENV. The CDR3 consists of 15 residues. The CDR3 here is CASSNAGRGNSPLHF. The CDR3 coding sequence is TGTGCCAGCAGCAACGCGGGACGCGGAAATTCACCCCTCCACTTT.

CDR3 residues: CASSPGLRDRPYV. The CDR3, as DNA: TGTGCCAGCTCACCAGGACTCCGGGACAGGCCGTACGTC. The chain employs TRBV18 and TRBJ2-7; 8 bases are a match to TRBD1. Unmatched junction bases numbered 9, after V lost 2 bases and J lost 12 bases. Per germline, CDR1 KGHSH and CDR2 LQKENI. This CDR3 spans 13 amino acids.

As for this clone: The junction does not match germline at one end; this may be a read error. This chain uses TRBV27 with TRBJ1-2; possibly TRBD1 for D (5 bases). The CDR3 has 13 residues. Per germline, CDR1 MNHEY and CDR2 SMNVEV (reference sequence). The CDR3 loop is CASSPYPRARKGF. The CDR3 bases are TGTGCCAGCAGTCCCTACCCCAGGGCCCGAAAAGGCTTC.

This clone was counted only a few times. The CDR3 DNA reads TGTGCCAGCAGCTCATGGGACAGCGATTCACCCCTCCACTTT. Translating gives CASSSWDSDSPLHF. This chain links TRBV7-8 with TRBJ1-6; 7 bases line up with TRBD1. Germline CDR1 reads SGHVS; CDR2 reads FQNEAQ. The CDR3 contains 14 residues. J was trimmed by 8 bases and V by 4 bases; bases with no gene match: 5.

V is TRBV2 and J is TRBJ1-2; D is ambiguous. The CDR3 runs to 11 residues. Germline V gene lookup returns CDR1 SNHLY and CDR2 FYNNEI. The V end lost 6 bases, the J end lost 2 bases, and 4 bases lay between the germline ends. This CDR3 is CASSLNYGYTF. CDR3 nucleotides: TGTGCCAGCAGCCTAAACTATGGCTACACCTTC.

The chain carries TRBV14 and TRBJ2-7; maybe TRBD1 (5 bases). V lost 5 bases, J lost 1 base, and 9 bases lay in between. Germline V gene sequence: CDR1 SGHDN, CDR2 FVKESK. The length of the CDR3 is 13 residues. The CDR3 loop is CASSSGQSYEQYF. Written as DNA, the CDR3 is TGTGCCAGCAGCTCAGGGCAGTCCTACGAGCAGTACTTC.